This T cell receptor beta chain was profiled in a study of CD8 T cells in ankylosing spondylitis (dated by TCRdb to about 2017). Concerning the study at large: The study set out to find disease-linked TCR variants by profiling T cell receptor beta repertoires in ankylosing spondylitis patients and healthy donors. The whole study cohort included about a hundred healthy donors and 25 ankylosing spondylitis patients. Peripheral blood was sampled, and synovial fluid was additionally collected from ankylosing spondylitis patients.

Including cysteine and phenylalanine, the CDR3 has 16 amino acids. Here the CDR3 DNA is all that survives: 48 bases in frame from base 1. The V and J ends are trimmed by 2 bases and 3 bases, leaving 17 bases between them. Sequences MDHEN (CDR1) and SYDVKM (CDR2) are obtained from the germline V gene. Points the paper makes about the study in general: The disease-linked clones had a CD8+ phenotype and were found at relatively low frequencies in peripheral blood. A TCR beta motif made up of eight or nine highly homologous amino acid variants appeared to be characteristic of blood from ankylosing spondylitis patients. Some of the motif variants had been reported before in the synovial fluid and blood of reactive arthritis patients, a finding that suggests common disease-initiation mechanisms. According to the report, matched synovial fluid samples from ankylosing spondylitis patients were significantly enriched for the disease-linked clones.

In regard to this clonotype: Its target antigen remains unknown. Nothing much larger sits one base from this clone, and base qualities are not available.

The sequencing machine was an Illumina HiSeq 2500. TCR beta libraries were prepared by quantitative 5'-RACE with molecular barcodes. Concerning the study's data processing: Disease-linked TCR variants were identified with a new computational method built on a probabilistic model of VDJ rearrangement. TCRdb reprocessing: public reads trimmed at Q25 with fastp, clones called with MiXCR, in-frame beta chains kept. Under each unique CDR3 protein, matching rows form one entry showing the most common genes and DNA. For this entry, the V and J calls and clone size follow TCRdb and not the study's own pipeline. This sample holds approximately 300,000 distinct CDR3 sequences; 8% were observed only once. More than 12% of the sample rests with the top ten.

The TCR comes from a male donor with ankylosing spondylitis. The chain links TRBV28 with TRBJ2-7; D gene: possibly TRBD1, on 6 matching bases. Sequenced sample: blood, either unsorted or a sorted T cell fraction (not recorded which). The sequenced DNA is TGTGCCAGCAGTTTAAACTCCGCAGGGGTATTCTACGAGCAGTACTTC. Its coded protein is CASSLNSAGVFYEQYF.